This passage covers 16 T cell receptor beta chains from one sample sequenced in a study of cytomegalovirus exposure and HLA in healthy donors. The PCR employed 60 Vbeta primers together with 13 Jbeta primers. Libraries were prepared by immunoSEQ multiplex PCR; TCRdb keeps only in-frame clonotypes and omits some of them. This sample has approximately 56,000 clones, with about two thirds found just once. Sequenced material: PBMCs. The receptors originated from a woman in her forties or fifties in good health and CMV-seropositive.

This chain links TRBV28 with TRBJ2-2, with D perhaps TRBD2 (6 bases). The CDR3 is made up of 14 amino acids. Germline V gene data show CDR1 as MDHEN and CDR2 as SYDVKM. With 7 bases removed from V and 4 bases from J, the gap between germline ends came to 13 bases. CDR3 bases: TGTGCCAGCAACGCGTGGGGACTCACCGGGGAGCTGTTTTTT. Translated: CASNAWGLTGELFF.

This clone was counted only a few times. The V call is TRBV29-1, the J call TRBJ1-2; tentatively, D is TRBD1 (5 bases). V lost 4 bases and J 4 bases, leaving 16 bases between the germline ends. From germline, CDR1 is SQVTM and CDR2 ANQGSEA. The CDR3 sequence is 14 residues long. The CDR3 loop reads CSVANPQASYGYTF. The CDR3 nucleotides are TGCAGCGTTGCAAACCCACAGGCAAGCTATGGCTACACCTTC. The full variable domain, with the rest looked up from reference TRBV29-1 and TRBJ1-2, is SAVISQKPSRDICQRGTSLTIQCQVDSQVTMMFWYRQQPGQSLTLIATANQGSEATYESGFVIDKFPISRPNLTFSTLTVSNMSPEDSSIYLCSVANPQASYGYTFGSGTRLTVV.

This sequence joins TRBV6-6 and TRBJ2-5; maybe TRBD1 (8 bases). In germline, CDR1 is MNHNY, CDR2 SVGAGI (reference sequence). This CDR3 is 13 amino acids long. The V end was cut by 10 bases, the J end by 7 bases, with 19 bases between. The CDR3 spells CATRGGQARTQYF. The CDR3 coding sequence is TGTGCCACCAGGGGGGGACAGGCTCGGACCCAGTACTTC.

The CDR3 region is CASSTTGGYTF. The CDR3 bases are TGTGCCAGCAGCACCACAGGCGGCTACACCTTC. V usage is TRBV5-6 and J usage is TRBJ1-2; a possible D gene is TRBD1 (5 bases). The CDR3 has 11 amino acids. The germline V gene has CDR1 SGHDT and CDR2 YYEEEE. V was trimmed by 4 bases and J by 8 bases, leaving 9 bases between them.

The V call is TRBV28, the J call TRBJ1-1, with 10 bases identical to TRBD1. Germline CDR1 reads MDHEN; CDR2 reads SYDVKM. The CDR3 is made up of 16 amino acids. V lost 6 bases, J lost 2 bases, and 9 bases stayed unmatched. This CDR3 reads CASSYGRDRGNTEAFF. In nucleotides, the CDR3 is TGTGCCAGCAGCTACGGAAGGGACAGGGGAAACACTGAAGCTTTCTTT.

V gene TRBV11-1 combines with J gene TRBJ2-3, with D unclear. The V gene lost 5 bases and the J gene lost 4 bases, with 13 bases spanning the gap. Germline lookup yields CDR1 SGHAT and CDR2 FQDESV (reference sequence). The CDR3 runs to 14 residues. The CDR3 protein is CASSAVFGPDTQYF. CDR3 nucleotides: TGTGCCAGCAGCGCCGTTTTTGGGCCAGATACGCAGTATTTT.

This clone has only a few counts. In DNA, the CDR3 is TGTGCCAGCAGCCCTAGGGGGCTAGCGGGGGCAGGCGAGCAGTACTTC. Translating gives CASSPRGLAGAGEQYF. The V call is TRBV11-2, the J call TRBJ2-7; TRBD2 matches 10 bases. This CDR3 comprises 16 residues. Per germline, CDR1 SGHAT and CDR2 FQNNGV. J gave up 6 bases and V 5 bases, and 13 bases lay outside the gene matches.

The chain employs TRBV7-2 and TRBJ1-1, with D perhaps TRBD1 (5 bases). The CDR3 has 14 residues. Deletions cut 4 bases from V and 3 bases from J, with 12 bases between. Germline CDR1 is SGHTA and CDR2 is FQGNSA. CDR3 sequence (DNA): TGTGCCAGCAGCTCCATGTGGGGCTACACTGAAGCTTTCTTT. The encoded protein is CASSSMWGYTEAFF.

The chain carries TRBV7-9 and TRBJ1-5; TRBD1 might be the D (5 bases). V was cut by 5 bases and J by 3 bases, with 14 bases left in between. CDR1 and CDR2 (germline): SEHNR, FQNEAQ (reference sequence). The CDR3 runs to 15 residues. CDR3 in amino acids: CASSPGGGANQPQHF. Written as DNA, the CDR3 is TGTGCCAGCAGCCCCGGGGGAGGAGCCAATCAGCCCCAGCATTTT.

The V call is TRBV28, the J call TRBJ1-2, with 9 bases lining up with TRBD1. The CDR3 is 17 amino acids. Germline trimming cut 2 bases from V and 4 bases from J; bases unmatched to any gene: 11. Germline CDR1 reads MDHEN; CDR2 reads SYDVKM. CDR3 loop: CASSLLTPGTGSYGYTF. The CDR3 DNA is TGTGCCAGCAGTTTACTTACGCCCGGGACAGGGTCCTATGGCTACACCTTC.

This clone has more than one count but fewer than ten. J is TRBJ2-3 and V is TRBV6-5; D not resolved. Germline lookup yields CDR1 MNHEY and CDR2 SVGAGI. The CDR3 spans 14 residues. Deletions cut 6 bases from V and 6 bases from J, with 16 bases between. CDR3 DNA sequence: TGTGCCAGCAGAAAGCTCTCTACCGGGGATACGCAGTATTTT. Translation gives CASRKLSTGDTQYF.

This chain connects TRBV9 to TRBJ2-1, with D possibly matching TRBD1 (5 bases). Trimming stripped 2 bases from V and 0 bases from J, with 12 bases between. The length of the CDR3 is 16 residues. The germline CDR1 and CDR2 sequences are SGDLS and YYNGEE. CDR3 loop: CASSVHSRGSYNEQFF. DNA of the CDR3: TGTGCCAGCAGCGTGCATAGTAGGGGCTCCTACAATGAGCAGTTCTTC.

The chain is built from TRBV27 and TRBJ1-2; D is ambiguous. CDR1 and CDR2 (germline): MNHEY, SMNVEV (reference sequence). The V gene lost 11 bases and the J gene lost 8 bases, with 12 bases spanning the gap. The CDR3 spans 10 residues. The CDR3 sequence: CACHRDGYTF. The CDR3 bases are TGTGCCTGTCACAGAGACGGCTACACCTTC.

The chain combines TRBV7-6 with TRBJ2-1; D unclear. Per the germline V gene, CDR1 is SGHVS and CDR2 is FNYEAQ. V lost 3 bases to trimming and J lost 7 bases, with 7 bases between them. This CDR3 is 12 amino acids long. In DNA form, the CDR3 reads TGTGCCAGCAGCTTTGGGCCGAATGAGCAGTTCTTC. Its protein is CASSFGPNEQFF.

The chain is built from TRBV6-5 and TRBJ1-6; D might be TRBD1 (5 bases). Germline loops: CDR1 MNHEY, CDR2 SVGAGI. V lost 2 bases, J lost 7 bases, and 12 bases lay in between. This CDR3 has 15 amino acids. This chain's CDR3 is CASSYRRGNNSPLHF. CDR3 nucleotide sequence: TGTGCCAGCAGTTACAGGAGGGGCAACAATTCACCCCTCCACTTT.

This clone came up a few times. This rearrangement joins TRBV28 to TRBJ1-6; D gene unclear. The CDR3 sequence is 15 residues long. The V end was cut by 6 bases, the J end by 3 bases, with 12 bases between. CDR1 is MDHEN and CDR2 is SYDVKM in the germline V gene. The CDR3 sequence is CASRLRQVYNSPLHF. For the CDR3, the DNA is TGTGCCAGCAGGCTCCGCCAGGTCTATAATTCACCCCTCCACTTT.